These 20 T cell receptor beta chains came from one sample sequenced in a study of T cell changes during pregnancy in multiple sclerosis (dated by TCRdb to between 2018 and 2020). The library was built by means of the immunoSEQ multiplex PCR assay. TCRdb limited this immuneACCESS table to in-frame rearrangements with V and J called. A share of clones is missing; checked studies link under half to unresolved V genes, and the rest is unexplained. This sample has more than 80,000 clones in its table, and roughly 96% of those were observed once. Jointly, the top ten make up 0.85% to 1.3% of the sample. Source: peripheral blood, taken in the second trimester of pregnancy. Source of these receptors: a female donor with multiple sclerosis, enrolled in a pregnancy study.

The sample holds one count of this clone. The rearrangement uses TRBV12-5 and TRBJ1-3; D gene ambiguous. Trimming shortened V by 7 bases and J by 6 bases, and 10 bases separated the two germline ends. Germline V lookup: CDR1 LGHNT, CDR2 FRNRAP. CDR3 length equals 12 residues. The chain's CDR3 is CASADITNTIYF. CDR3 coding DNA: TGTGCTAGTGCCGACATAACAAACACCATATATTTT.

The genes are TRBV6-5 and TRBJ2-7, with a weak D call TRBD2 (5 bases). The V gene's germline CDR1 is MNHEY and CDR2 SVGAGI. Deletions cut 0 bases from V and 3 bases from J, with 15 bases between. There are 16 residues in the CDR3. This CDR3 reads CASSYSPPAALYEQYF. The CDR3 DNA reads TGTGCCAGCAGTTACTCGCCGCCAGCGGCACTCTACGAGCAGTACTTC.

This chain joins TRBV7-3 and TRBJ2-2; weak D call: TRBD1 (7 bases). Trimming removed 4 bases from V and 4 bases from J, with 13 bases in between. Germline V gene sequence: CDR1 SGHTA, CDR2 FQGTGA. This CDR3 is 15 amino acids long. The CDR3 here is CASSYIQGGTGELFF. Here the CDR3 DNA reads TGTGCCAGCAGCTACATCCAGGGGGGCACCGGGGAGCTGTTTTTT.

The rearrangement uses TRBV11-1 and TRBJ2-7; 8 bases agree with TRBD2. V lost 2 bases, J lost 7 bases, and 7 bases stayed unmatched. The CDR3 has 14 residues. The germline V gene encodes CDR1 SGHAT and CDR2 FQDESV (reference sequence). The CDR3 region has the DNA TGTGCCAGCAGCTTATATTCCGGCGGGGGGGAGCAGTACTTC. Translation gives CASSLYSGGGEQYF.

V gene TRBV14 combines with J gene TRBJ1-2, with D possibly being TRBD1 (6 bases). Looked up from germline, CDR1 is SGHDN and CDR2 is FVKESK. Trimming removed 0 bases from V and 5 bases from J, with 10 bases in between. This CDR3 contains 14 residues. CDR3 loop: CASSQDLGAYGYTF. In nucleotides, the CDR3 is TGTGCCAGCAGCCAAGATCTGGGGGCTTATGGCTACACCTTC.

The chain uses TRBV20-1 and TRBJ2-7, with 7 bases identical to TRBD1. Germline lookup yields CDR1 DFQATT and CDR2 SNEGSKA (reference sequence). V shed 2 bases, J shed 5 bases, and the junction held 0 bases outside the gene matches. The CDR3 covers 11 residues. This CDR3 is CSARQGDEQYF. In DNA form, the CDR3 reads TGCAGTGCTAGACAGGGGGACGAGCAGTACTTC.

The chain recombines TRBV27 with TRBJ1-2, with D hard to call. Germline CDR1 reads MNHEY; CDR2 reads SMNVEV (reference sequence). CDR3 length: 17 residues. V lost 2 bases, J lost 1 base, and 17 bases lay in between. CDR3 in DNA: TGTGCCAGCAGTTTACTTTATCGAGGGCGAGTTAACTATGGCTACACCTTC. As protein: CASSLLYRGRVNYGYTF.

In DNA, the CDR3 is TGCGCCAGCAGCCAGGCAGGGGATAGAGAGACCCAGTACTTC. Its translation is CASSQAGDRETQYF. The chain recombines TRBV4-1 with TRBJ2-5, with D possibly being TRBD1 (6 bases). The V gene lost 3 bases and the J gene lost 4 bases, with 12 bases spanning the gap. This CDR3 region has 14 residues. Germline V gene data show CDR1 as MGHRA and CDR2 as YSYEKL.

The genes are TRBV5-1 and TRBJ1-2; D remains ambiguous. Trimming removed 5 bases from V and 7 bases from J, with 9 bases in between. Germline lookup yields CDR1 SGHRS and CDR2 YFSETQ. CDR3 size: 11 residues. Written as DNA, the CDR3 is TGCGCCAGCAGTTCCGAGGTTGGCTACACCTTC. Translating gives CASSSEVGYTF.

About this clone: Different DNA sequences within this sample yield the same CDR3. The chain joins TRBV28 to TRBJ2-7; 11 nucleotides match TRBD2. CDR1 and CDR2 from the germline V gene are MDHEN and SYDVKM. With 4 bases clipped from V and 4 bases from J, the junction kept 6 bases outside the gene matches. This CDR3 spans 15 amino acids. The CDR3 DNA reads TGTGCCAGCAGTTCACCGGGACTAGCGGCTTACGAGCAGTACTTC. Amino acids: CASSSPGLAAYEQYF.

This clone was recorded only once. The rearrangement links TRBV6-5 to TRBJ2-1; TRBD2 aligns across 7 bases. CDR3 length equals 15 residues. The trim removed 8 bases at V and 7 bases at J, leaving 14 bases unmatched. Germline CDR1 is MNHEY and CDR2 is SVGAGI. CDR3 protein: CASGGVGDGSNEQFF. As DNA, the CDR3 is TGTGCCAGCGGGGGGGTGGGCGACGGGTCGAATGAGCAGTTCTTC.

The J gene is TRBJ2-7, the V gene TRBV28, with a tentative D call TRBD1 (6 bases). Germline loops: CDR1 MDHEN, CDR2 SYDVKM. The V and J ends lost 8 bases and 6 bases respectively, with 11 bases between them. The CDR3 extends over 11 amino acids. CDR3 bases: TGTGCCAGCTTACAGGGTAGCGAGCAGTACTTC. It yields the protein CASLQGSEQYF. Using reference TRBV28 and TRBJ2-7 for the parts outside the CDR3, the full variable domain is DVKVTQSSRYLVKRTGEKVFLECVQDMDHENMFWYRQDPGLGLRLIYFSYDVKMKEKGDIPEGYSVSREKKERFSLILESASTNQTSMYLCASLQGSEQYFGPGTRLTVT.

The chain is built from TRBV27 and TRBJ1-2; tentative D call: TRBD1 (5 bases). The V end lost 5 bases, the J end lost 4 bases, and 20 bases lay between the germline ends. The germline V gene has CDR1 MNHEY and CDR2 SMNVEV (reference sequence). This CDR3 contains 16 residues. This CDR3 is CASSPWTSSPGYGYTF. The CDR3 nucleotides read TGTGCCAGCAGTCCCTGGACATCCAGCCCTGGCTATGGCTACACCTTC.

The J gene is TRBJ1-4, the V gene TRBV5-4, with D perhaps TRBD1 (5 bases). The CDR3 length is 17 residues. Germline CDR1 reads SGHNT; CDR2 reads YYREEE (reference sequence). Deletions cut 1 base from V and 5 bases from J, with 18 bases between. DNA of the CDR3: TGTGCCAGCAGCTTGTACTTTGGTGACAGAGCGAATGAAAAACTGTTTTTT. Its protein product is CASSLYFGDRANEKLFF.

V gene TRBV14 combines with J gene TRBJ2-3; D might be TRBD2 (7 bases). Trimming shortened V by 1 base and J by 2 bases, and 16 bases separated the two germline ends. There are 17 residues in the CDR3. The V gene's germline CDR1 is SGHDN and CDR2 FVKESK. The CDR3 region has the DNA TGTGCCAGCAGCCAAGTTCTCCGGCGGGGGCCCACAGATACGCAGTATTTT. Protein sequence: CASSQVLRRGPTDTQYF. Looking up the rest from reference TRBV14 and TRBJ2-3 gives the full variable domain: EAGVTQFPSHSVIEKGQTVTLRCDPISGHDNLYWYRRVMGKEIKFLLHFVKESKQDESGMPNNRFLAERTGGTYSTLKVQPAELEDSGVYFCASSQVLRRGPTDTQYFGPGTRLTVL.

The chain combines TRBV5-6 with TRBJ2-7, with D uncertain. The CDR3 spans 13 residues. V lost 2 bases, J lost 1 base, and 7 bases lay in between. Germline V gene sequence: CDR1 SGHDT, CDR2 YYEEEE. CDR3: CASSFYGSYEQYF. In DNA form, the CDR3 reads TGTGCCAGCAGCTTTTACGGGTCCTACGAGCAGTACTTC.

J is TRBJ1-2 and V is TRBV7-2; weak D call: TRBD1 (6 bases). Germline CDR1 reads SGHTA; CDR2 reads FQGNSA. Trimming took 3 bases from V and 4 from J, leaving 15 bases between them. The CDR3 has 15 amino acids. The CDR3 sequence: CASSFSGALSYGYTF. CDR3 nucleotides: TGTGCCAGCAGCTTTTCAGGGGCTCTGAGCTATGGCTACACCTTC.

The chain joins TRBV5-1 to TRBJ2-6; D is possibly TRBD1 (5 bases). V lost 0 bases, J lost 2 bases, and 18 bases lay in between. The CDR3 covers 19 residues. Germline CDR1 reads SGHRS; CDR2 reads YFSETQ. This CDR3 reads CASSLVGQGIITGANVLTF. In nucleotides, the CDR3 is TGCGCCAGCAGCTTGGTAGGGCAGGGTATTATAACTGGGGCCAACGTCCTGACTTTC.

This chain connects TRBV5-1 to TRBJ2-3; D gene ambiguous. Trimming shortened V by 5 bases and J by 0 bases, and 7 bases separated the two germline ends. The CDR3 is 13 residues long. Germline V gene sequence: CDR1 SGHRS, CDR2 YFSETQ. The CDR3 bases are TGCGCCAGCAGTGCGGAAAGCACAGATACGCAGTATTTT. Protein product: CASSAESTDTQYF. Using reference TRBV5-1 and TRBJ2-3 for the parts outside the CDR3, the full variable domain is KAGVTQTPRYLIKTRGQQVTLSCSPISGHRSVSWYQQTPGQGLQFLFEYFSETQRNKGNFPGRFSGRQFSNSRSEMNVSTLELGDSALYLCASSAESTDTQYFGPGTRLTVL.

The chain uses TRBV27 and TRBJ2-7; 8 nucleotides align to TRBD2. The germline CDR1 and CDR2 sequences are MNHEY and SMNVEV (reference sequence). V lost 5 bases, J lost 2 bases, and 20 bases stayed unmatched. The CDR3 has 19 residues. The CDR3 loop reads CASSQTRDRGNSGTYEQYF. CDR3 DNA: TGTGCCAGCAGTCAGACCCGGGATAGAGGGAATAGCGGGACCTACGAGCAGTACTTC.